The clone carrying this TCR beta chain was recorded many times. Its antigen is undetermined. Likely a read error: the CDR3 ends without its conserved phenylalanine or tryptophan. This entry is derived from a study of T cells in Graves' hyperthyroidism and ophthalmopathy. Germline CDR1 reads MNHEY; CDR2 reads SVGEGT. The ends were cut back, 6 bases at V and 0 bases at J, with 17 bases in the middle. The CDR3 is 16 residues long. Using RNA transcripts as the source, TCR beta CDR3 regions were amplified. The HTBI primer set drove a first-round RT-PCR of the TCR CDR3. MiXCR, run by TCRdb on the multiplex PCR reads, gives a single entry per CDR3 protein. The sample yields roughly 500,000 distinct CDR3 sequences, roughly a quarter seen once. Study-wide results and caveats: A 13 V-J signature model discriminated ophthalmopathy versus stable hyperthyroidism. Blood shared most expanded thyroid clonotypes above 0.001.

The sequencing sample was made of blood. This sequence originates from a woman in her 30s with Graves' ophthalmopathy. This sequence joins TRBV6-2 or TRBV6-3 and TRBJ1-1; D gene unclear. The CDR3: CASRPTARTLNTEAFS. The CDR3 bases are TGTGCCAGCAGACCTACAGCCAGGACTTTGAACACTGAAGCTTTCTCT.